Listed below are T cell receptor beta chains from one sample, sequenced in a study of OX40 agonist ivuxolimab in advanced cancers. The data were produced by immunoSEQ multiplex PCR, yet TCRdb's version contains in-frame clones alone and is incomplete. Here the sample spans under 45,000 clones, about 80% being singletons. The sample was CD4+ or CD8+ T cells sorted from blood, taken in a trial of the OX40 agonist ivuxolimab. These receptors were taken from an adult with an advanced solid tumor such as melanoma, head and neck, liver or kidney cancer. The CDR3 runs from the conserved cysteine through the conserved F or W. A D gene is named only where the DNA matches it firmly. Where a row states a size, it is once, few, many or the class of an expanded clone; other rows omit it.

CDR3 DNA: TGTGCCAGTAGTATAGCAAGGAATTCACCCCTCCACTTT; CDR3 protein: CASSIARNSPLHF; D gene: NA; V gene: TRBV19; J gene: TRBJ1-6; clone size: NA
CDR3 DNA: TGTGCCAGCAGTGATTTAGGGTTATCCTACAATGAGCAGTTCTTC; CDR3 protein: CASSDLGLSYNEQFF; D gene: NA; V gene: TRBV2; J gene: TRBJ2-1; clone size: NA
CDR3 DNA: TGCGCCAGCAGCTTGATGACGGGAGCTGGAGAGACCCAGTACTTC; CDR3 protein: CASSLMTGAGETQYF; D gene: NA; V gene: TRBV5-1; J gene: TRBJ2-5; clone size: NA
CDR3 DNA: TGTGCCAGCAGTGACAGCTTACAGGGGCCTAGCACAGATACGCAGTATTTT; CDR3 protein: CASSDSLQGPSTDTQYF; D gene: TRBD1; V gene: TRBV2; J gene: TRBJ2-3; clone size: once
CDR3 DNA: TGTGCCACCAGCAGAGGACAGGGCTCTGGAAACACCATATATTTT; CDR3 protein: CATSRGQGSGNTIYF; D gene: TRBD1; V gene: TRBV15; J gene: TRBJ1-3; clone size: NA
CDR3 DNA: TGTGCCAGCAGACAAGACAGGAACACTGAAGCTTTCTTT; CDR3 protein: CASRQDRNTEAFF; D gene: NA; V gene: TRBV7-2; J gene: TRBJ1-1; clone size: NA
CDR3 DNA: TGTGCCAGCAGCTACTATCAAGGATCCCCTCGGGATACGCAGTATTTT; CDR3 protein: CASSYYQGSPRDTQYF; D gene: NA; V gene: TRBV5-6; J gene: TRBJ2-3; clone size: NA
CDR3 DNA: TGTGCCAGCAGCCGTTCTATCGCCTACGAGCAGTACTTC; CDR3 protein: CASSRSIAYEQYF; D gene: NA; V gene: TRBV7-2; J gene: TRBJ2-7; clone size: NA
CDR3 DNA: TGTGCCTGGAGTAGGCCTGGGACAGTTAATGAAAAACTGTTTTTT; CDR3 protein: CAWSRPGTVNEKLFF; D gene: TRBD1; V gene: TRBV30; J gene: TRBJ1-4; clone size: NA
CDR3 DNA: TGTGCCTCCAGGGCGGGGCCCTCCTACAATGAGCAGTTCTTC; CDR3 protein: CASRAGPSYNEQFF; D gene: NA; V gene: TRBV2; J gene: TRBJ2-1; clone size: NA
CDR3 DNA: TGTGCCAGCAGACGTGGGGGTCTAGCGGGGCACGAGCAGTACTTC; CDR3 protein: CASRRGGLAGHEQYF; D gene: TRBD2; V gene: TRBV5-6; J gene: TRBJ2-7; clone size: NA
CDR3 DNA: TGTGCCAGCAGCGTAAGACACCAGATCTCACCCCTCCACTTT; CDR3 protein: CASSVRHQISPLHF; D gene: NA; V gene: TRBV9; J gene: TRBJ1-6; clone size: NA
CDR3 DNA: TGTGCCAGCAGTTACTCGCGGACATCTCACTACGAGCAGTACTTC; CDR3 protein: CASSYSRTSHYEQYF; D gene: NA; V gene: TRBV6-5; J gene: TRBJ2-7; clone size: NA
CDR3 DNA: TGCGCCAGCAGCTTCACTCAGGGGTCGACTAATGAAAAACTGTTTTTT; CDR3 protein: CASSFTQGSTNEKLFF; D gene: NA; V gene: TRBV5-1; J gene: TRBJ1-4; clone size: NA
CDR3 DNA: TGTGCCAGCAGCTTGATAATGCGCCTTCAAGAGACCCAGTACTTC; CDR3 protein: CASSLIMRLQETQYF; D gene: NA; V gene: TRBV5-5; J gene: TRBJ2-5; clone size: NA
CDR3 DNA: TGTGCCAGCAGCTTTCGACAGGGGAGGTGGGAGACCCAGTACTTC; CDR3 protein: CASSFRQGRWETQYF; D gene: TRBD1; V gene: TRBV11-2; J gene: TRBJ2-5; clone size: NA
CDR3 DNA: TGTGCCAGCAGTATAGGGGGATCTGGAAACACCATATATTTT; CDR3 protein: CASSIGGSGNTIYF; D gene: NA; V gene: TRBV28; J gene: TRBJ1-3; clone size: NA